The sample holds a few counts of the clone carrying this T cell receptor beta chain. Its antigen is still unknown. The V gene end was trimmed by 4 bases and the J gene end by 6 bases; junction bases not matched to a gene: 4. The CDR3 sequence is 15 residues long. CDR1 MRHNA and CDR2 SNTAGT come from the germline V gene. TCR beta CDR3 regions were amplified from RNA transcripts. The HTBI primer set drove a first-round RT-PCR of the TCR CDR3. TCRdb re-analysed the multiplex PCR reads in MiXCR, keeping a single row per CDR3 protein. This repertoire shows around 620,000 distinct CDR3 sequences, approximately 14% found once; its top ten account for 6.5% to 9%. The sample comes from a study of T cells in Graves' hyperthyroidism and ophthalmopathy. Study outcomes and limitations: In simple terms, a model built on 13 V-J features told ophthalmopathy apart from stable hyperthyroidism. Blood also carried most thyroid clonotypes expanded above 0.001.

Orbital computed tomography and thyroid ultrasound, together with serum TRAb and thyroxine and clinical symptoms, were used for diagnoses. This TCR was sampled from a woman aged 18-29 years with Graves' ophthalmopathy. The J gene is TRBJ1-6, the V gene TRBV6-4; TRBD1 aligns across 9 bases. The material sequenced was blood. In nucleotides, the CDR3 is TGTGCCAGCAGTGTGGGACAGGGCGGTAATTCACCCCTCCACTTT. It is translated as CASSVGQGGNSPLHF.